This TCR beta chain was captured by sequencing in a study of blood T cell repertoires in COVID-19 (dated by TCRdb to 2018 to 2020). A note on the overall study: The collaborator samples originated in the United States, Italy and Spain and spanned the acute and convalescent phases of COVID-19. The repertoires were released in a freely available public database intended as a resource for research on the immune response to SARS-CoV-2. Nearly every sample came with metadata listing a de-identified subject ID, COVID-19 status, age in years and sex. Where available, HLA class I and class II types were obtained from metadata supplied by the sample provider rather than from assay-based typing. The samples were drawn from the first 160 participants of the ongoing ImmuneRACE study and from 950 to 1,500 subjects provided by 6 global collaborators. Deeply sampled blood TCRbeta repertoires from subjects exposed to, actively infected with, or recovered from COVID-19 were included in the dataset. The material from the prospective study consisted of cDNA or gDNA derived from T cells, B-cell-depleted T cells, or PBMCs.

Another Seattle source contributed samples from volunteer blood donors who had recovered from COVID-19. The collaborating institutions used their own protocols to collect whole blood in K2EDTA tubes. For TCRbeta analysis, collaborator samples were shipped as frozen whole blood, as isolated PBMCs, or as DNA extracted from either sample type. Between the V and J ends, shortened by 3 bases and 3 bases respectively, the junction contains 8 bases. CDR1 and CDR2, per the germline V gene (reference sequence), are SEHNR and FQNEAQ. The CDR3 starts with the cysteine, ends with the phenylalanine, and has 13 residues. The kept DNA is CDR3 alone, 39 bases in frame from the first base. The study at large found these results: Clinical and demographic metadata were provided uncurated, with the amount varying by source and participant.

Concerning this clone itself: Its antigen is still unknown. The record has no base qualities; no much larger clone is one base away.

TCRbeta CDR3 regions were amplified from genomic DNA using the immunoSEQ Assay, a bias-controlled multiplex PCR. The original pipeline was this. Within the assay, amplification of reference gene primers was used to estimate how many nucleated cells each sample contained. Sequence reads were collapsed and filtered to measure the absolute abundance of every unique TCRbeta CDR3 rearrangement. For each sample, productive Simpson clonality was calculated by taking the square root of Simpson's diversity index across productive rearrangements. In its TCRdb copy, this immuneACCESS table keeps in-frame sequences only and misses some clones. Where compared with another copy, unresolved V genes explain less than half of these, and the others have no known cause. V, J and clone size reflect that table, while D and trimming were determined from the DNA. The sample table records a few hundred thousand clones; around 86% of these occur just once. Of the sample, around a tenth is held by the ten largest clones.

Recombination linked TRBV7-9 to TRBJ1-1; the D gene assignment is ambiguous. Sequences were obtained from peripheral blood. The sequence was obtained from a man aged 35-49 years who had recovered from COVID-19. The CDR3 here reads CASSFERDTEAFF. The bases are TGTGCCAGCAGCTTCGAGAGGGACACTGAAGCTTTCTTT.